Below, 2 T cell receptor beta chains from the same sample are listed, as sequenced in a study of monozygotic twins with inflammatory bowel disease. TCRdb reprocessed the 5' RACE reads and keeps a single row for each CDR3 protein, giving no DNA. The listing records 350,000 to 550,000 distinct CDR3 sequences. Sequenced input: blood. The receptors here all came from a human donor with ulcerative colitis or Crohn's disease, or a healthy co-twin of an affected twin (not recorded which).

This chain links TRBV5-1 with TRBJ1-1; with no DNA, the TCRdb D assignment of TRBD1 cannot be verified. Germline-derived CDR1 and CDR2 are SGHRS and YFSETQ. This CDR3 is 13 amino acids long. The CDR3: CASSLEQGSEAFF.

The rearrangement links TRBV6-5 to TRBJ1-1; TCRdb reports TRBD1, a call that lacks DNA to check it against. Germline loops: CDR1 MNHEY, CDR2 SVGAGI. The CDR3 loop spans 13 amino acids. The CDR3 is CASSSGQGRQAFF.